This T cell receptor beta chain was recovered during a study of cytomegalovirus exposure and HLA in healthy donors. Study results and caveats: There were reportedly fewer N-insertions in an Asian-associated ancestry cluster than the roughly 610-donor mean, in a later analysis. Immune exposure was documented only through CMV serostatus. An analysis that was carried out later associated fewer than 20,000 TCR beta sequences with HLA alleles at 0.05 false discovery rate.

The V and J ends lost 0 bases and 2 bases respectively, with 8 bases between them. The CDR3 spans 15 residues. Germline-derived CDR1 and CDR2 are LGHNA and YNFKEQ. Primers: 60 Vbeta forward and 13 Jbeta reverse. How the authors handled the data: Later analysis identified around 85 million unique TCR beta chains, 9 million to 13 million shared. Generated by immunoSEQ multiplex PCR, the TCRdb table keeps only in-frame clones and is missing some. V, J and clone size are those of that table, while D and trimming were read from the DNA. The sample holds around 180,000 clones, 80% seen once. Remarks on this clone: Its antigen is undetermined.

Input material: PBMCs. The sequence derives from a man between 25 and 39 years old in good health and CMV-seropositive. The chain carries TRBV4-2 and TRBJ1-5; TRBD1 might be the D (6 bases). In DNA, the CDR3 is TGTGCCAGCAGCCAAGAACAGGGAGGCAATCAGCCCCAGCATTTT. Amino acids: CASSQEQGGNQPQHF.